This T cell receptor (beta chain) was captured in a study of T cell repertoires and HLA-DP antigens. CDR1 SNHLY and CDR2 FYNNEI come from the germline V gene. Trimming cost V 5 bases and J 0 bases, with 10 bases left between them. This CDR3 has 14 residues. To note about this clone: Its cognate antigen is unknown.

Sequenced by immunoSEQ multiplex PCR; TCRdb stores in-frame clones only, minus some. This sample has 65,000 to 90,000 clones; about four fifths occur once, and the top ten carry 1.6%. V is TRBV2 and J is TRBJ2-5; D uncertain. Sample: CD4+ T cells from PBMCs. The sequence was collected from a man in his 60s in good health and CMV-seronegative. The CDR3 sequence is CASSLNRDQETQYF. In nucleotides, the CDR3 is TGTGCCAGCAGTCTAAACCGGGACCAAGAGACCCAGTACTTC. Drawing the rest from reference TRBV2 and TRBJ2-5, the complete variable domain is EPEVTQTPSHQVTQMGQEVILRCVPISNHLYFYWYRQILGQKVEFLVSFYNNEISEKSEIFDDQFSVERPDGSNFTLKIRSTKLEDSAMYFCASSLNRDQETQYFGPGTRLLVL.